Each of the 32 T cell receptor beta chains below was sequenced from the same sample in a study of blood T cells in healthy people across ages. A second roughly 6 to 11 cycle PCR used barcoded and J-beta primers. TCRdb redid the calling of the 5' RACE reads with MiXCR, one entry per CDR3 protein. The sample shows about 640,000 distinct CDR3 sequences, about 28% of them seen only once. Sample: blood. Source of these receptors: a woman at least 80 years old in good health.

This clonotype has just one count. The CDR3 loop reads CASSPTSLNNEQFF. The CDR3 coding sequence is TGTGCCAGCAGCCCGACTAGCTTGAACAATGAGCAGTTCTTC. This chain links TRBV7-2 with TRBJ2-1; 7 bases line up with TRBD2. Germline assignment: CDR1 SGHTA and CDR2 FQGNSA. The CDR3 runs to 14 residues. V dropped 5 bases and J dropped 5; count of bases not matched to a gene: 6.

V and J are TRBV5-4 and TRBJ1-2; D call uncertain. CDR3 length equals 15 residues. In germline, CDR1 is SGHNT, CDR2 YYREEE (reference sequence). With 1 base removed from V and 1 base from J, the gap between germline ends came to 11 bases. CDR3 bases: TGTGCCAGCAGCTTGACAGCCCAGGTTAACTATGGCTACACCTTC. Protein product: CASSLTAQVNYGYTF. The full variable domain, rest sourced from reference TRBV5-4 and TRBJ1-2, is ETGVTQSPTHLIKTRGQQVTLRCSSQSGHNTVSWYQQALGQGPQFIFQYYREEENGRGNFPPRFSGLQFPNYSSELNVNALELDDSALYLCASSLTAQVNYGYTFGSGTRLTVV.

This clonotype came up many times. As DNA, the CDR3 is TGTGCCTGGAGTCACCCCGGGACAGGGGGGTCGGGGGAGCAGTTCTTC. Protein sequence: CAWSHPGTGGSGEQFF. This chain uses TRBV30 with TRBJ2-1; TRBD1 matches 11 bases. The CDR3 runs to 16 residues. The germline gives CDR1 GTSNPN, CDR2 SVGIG (reference sequence). The V and J ends lost 2 bases and 10 bases, in that order; junction bases with no gene match: 13.

This clonotype was observed a few times. A clone one base away is much larger, so this may be a read error. This rearrangement joins TRBV6-5 to TRBJ2-2; 8 bases agree with TRBD2. This CDR3 is built from 13 residues. The V and J ends lost 10 bases and 5 bases, in that order; junction bases with no gene match: 6. CDR1 MNHEY and CDR2 SVGAGI come from the germline V gene. For the CDR3, the DNA is TGTGCCAACCGCACGGGGGGGACCGGGGAGCTGTTTTTT. Protein: CANRTGGTGELFF.

This chain links TRBV27 with TRBJ2-7, with a possible D match to TRBD1 (6 bases). The CDR3 extends over 14 amino acids. V lost 7 bases and J lost 0, with 13 bases in between. From germline, CDR1 is MNHEY and CDR2 SMNVEV (reference sequence). The CDR3 DNA reads TGTGCCAGCAAACAGGGCGTCCTCTCCTACGAGCAGTACTTC. It encodes CASKQGVLSYEQYF.

This clonotype has only a few counts. The V and J genes are TRBV12-3 or TRBV12-4 and TRBJ1-5; D gene uncertain. The CDR3 sequence is 15 residues long. The V and J ends lost 3 bases and 0 bases respectively, with 9 bases between them. This CDR3 reads CASSFRRASNQPQHF. Written as DNA, the CDR3 is TGTGCCAGCAGTTTTAGGCGGGCTAGCAATCAGCCCCAGCATTTT.

This clonotype was detected ten times or more. V and J are TRBV6-6 and TRBJ2-4; 9 bases align to TRBD1. Germline loops: CDR1 MNHNY, CDR2 SVGAGI (reference sequence). Unmatched junction bases numbered 9, after V lost 6 bases and J lost 0 bases. CDR3 length equals 17 residues. The CDR3 nucleotides read TGTGCCAGCAGAAAAAGGGGACAGGGACTAGCCAAAAACATTCAGTACTTC. Its translation is CASRKRGQGLAKNIQYF.

The sample holds many counts of this clonotype. The V and J genes are TRBV7-2 and TRBJ2-5, with 13 bases matching TRBD2. V lost 5 bases to trimming and J lost 5 bases; unmatched junction nucleotides: 11. Germline CDR1 and CDR2: SGHTA and FQGNSA. The CDR3 contains 17 residues. Written as DNA, the CDR3 is TGTGCCAGCAGCAGTGGACTAGCGGGGGTTGGGGGTGAGACCCAGTACTTC. It codes for CASSSGLAGVGGETQYF. Supplemented by reference TRBV7-2 and TRBJ2-5, the full variable domain reads GAGVSQSPSNKVTEKGKDVELRCDPISGHTALYWYRQSLGQGLEFLIYFQGNSAPDKSGLPSDRFSAERTGGSVSTLTIQRTQQEDSAVYLCASSSGLAGVGGETQYFGPGTRLLVL.

This clonotype was counted many times. This sequence joins TRBV30 and TRBJ2-3, with TRBD2 as a possible D gene (6 bases). Germline-derived CDR1 and CDR2 are GTSNPN and SVGIG (reference sequence). Trimming took off 0 bases at V and 1 base at J, with 11 bases between the two ends. There are 15 residues in the CDR3. This CDR3 reads CAWSVLGGGTDTQYF. The CDR3 nucleotides read TGTGCCTGGAGTGTACTAGGCGGGGGCACAGATACGCAGTATTTT.

Of note for this clonotype: This may stem from a read error, because a much larger clone lies one nucleotide away. The chain is built from TRBV7-2 and TRBJ2-3; D not certain. Per the germline V gene, CDR1 is SGHTA and CDR2 is FQGNSA. The CDR3 totals 16 residues. The CDR3 spells CVSSSTLHRMADTQYF. In nucleotides, the CDR3 is TGTGTCAGCAGCTCCACATTACATCGAATGGCAGATACGCAGTATTTT.

This clonotype was seen a few times. V is TRBV12-3 or TRBV12-4 and J is TRBJ1-2, with D perhaps TRBD1 (5 bases). Trimming stripped 5 bases from V and 5 bases from J, with 9 bases between. The CDR3 length is 12 residues. The CDR3 protein is CASSRGCYGYTF. The CDR3 DNA is TGTGCCAGCAGTCGGGGCTGTTATGGCTACACCTTC.

Ten or more counts support this clonotype. This sequence may be a read error, since a much larger clone differs from it by one base. CDR3 nucleotide sequence: TGTGCCAGCAGTTTAAGGCAGGGTGGGACCCAGTACTTC. Translating gives CASSLRQGGTQYF. V is TRBV27 and J is TRBJ2-5; perhaps TRBD1 as D (5 bases). Germline values: CDR1 MNHEY, CDR2 SMNVEV (reference sequence). The CDR3 runs to 13 residues. Trimming stripped 2 bases from V and 7 bases from J, with 11 bases between.

This chain joins TRBV6-1 and TRBJ1-2; 10 nucleotides agree with TRBD1. Germline V gives CDR1 MNHNS, CDR2 SASEGT. The V and J ends lost 6 bases and 5 bases, in that order; junction bases with no gene match: 6. The CDR3 length is 14 residues. For the CDR3, the DNA is TGTGCCAGCAGCGGGACAGGGGAGATATATGGCTACACCTTC. Translated: CASSGTGEIYGYTF.

This clonotype was seen a few times. Given a much more abundant clone one base away, this may be a read error. This chain joins TRBV25-1 and TRBJ2-1, with 7 bases matching TRBD1. The CDR3 sequence is 16 residues long. In germline, CDR1 is MGHDK, CDR2 SYGVNS. The CDR3 reads CASSDEIGQAGNEQVF. CDR3 DNA: TGTGCCAGCAGTGACGAAATTGGACAGGCCGGAAATGAGCAGGTCTTC.

On this clonotype: A much larger clone lies one base from this, so it may be a read error. CDR3 coding DNA: TGTGCCAGCAGTGACTTGGCAACTAACTATGGCCACACCTTC. It encodes CASSDLATNYGHTF. The gene calls are TRBV6-1 and TRBJ1-2; the D is unclear. CDR1 is MNHNS, CDR2 SASEGT, per germline. This CDR3 comprises 14 residues.

The genes are TRBV28 and TRBJ2-7; 8 bases are shared with TRBD1. Germline V gene data show CDR1 as MDHEN and CDR2 as SYDVKM. The V segment lost 6 bases and the J segment 1 base; nucleotides outside the gene matches: 8. There are 15 residues in the CDR3. CDR3 nucleotides: TGTGCCAGCAGCACGCGGGACAGGCGATCCTACGAGCAGTACTTC. Translated, it gives CASSTRDRRSYEQYF. Full variable domain (outside the CDR3, taken from reference TRBV28 and TRBJ2-7): DVKVTQSSRYLVKRTGEKVFLECVQDMDHENMFWYRQDPGLGLRLIYFSYDVKMKEKGDIPEGYSVSREKKERFSLILESASTNQTSMYLCASSTRDRRSYEQYFGPGTRLTVT.

The chain carries TRBV7-2 and TRBJ1-2; 8 bases match TRBD1. The length of the CDR3 is 15 residues. From germline, CDR1 is SGHTA and CDR2 FQGNSA. The junction had 10 bases not matched to a gene; V was cut back by 5 bases and J by 5 bases. Here the CDR3 reads CASSPSLDRDYGYTF. DNA for the CDR3: TGTGCCAGCAGCCCCAGCTTGGACAGGGATTATGGCTACACCTTC.

This clonotype was counted once. The chain recombines TRBV11-1 with TRBJ1-1; no clear D gene. Germline assignment: CDR1 SGHAT and CDR2 FQDESV (reference sequence). V dropped 2 bases and J dropped 6 bases, with 19 bases sitting between them. The CDR3 loop spans 16 amino acids. In DNA, the CDR3 is TGTGCCAGCAGCTTACAGACACCCGCTATTACTCCTGAAGCTTTCTTT. It specifies CASSLQTPAITPEAFF. Filled out from reference TRBV11-1 and TRBJ1-1, the complete variable domain reads EAEVAQSPRYKITEKSQAVAFWCDPISGHATLYWYRQILGQGPELLVQFQDESVVDDSQLPKDRFSAERLKGVDSTLKIQPAELGDSAMYLCASSLQTPAITPEAFFGQGTRLTVV.

As concerns this clonotype: A single base separates this from a much larger clone, so it may be a read error. The chain employs TRBV24-1 and TRBJ2-1; a weak D match, TRBD2 (6 bases). Trimming stripped 2 bases from V and 7 bases from J, with 17 bases between. Germline loops: CDR1 KGHDR, CDR2 SFDVKD. The CDR3 covers 16 residues. DNA for the CDR3: TGTGCCACCAGTGATTGGGACGGGGGAGCAAAAAATGAGCAGTTCTTC. Protein: CATSDWDGGAKNEQFF.

To note about this clonotype: A read error may explain this, as a much larger clone is one base away. The chain recombines TRBV7-9 with TRBJ2-5; 9 positions agree with TRBD1. The J call may be in error: the DNA end matches TRBJ2-7 better. The CDR3 has 17 amino acids. In germline, CDR1 is SEHNR, CDR2 FQNEAQ (reference sequence). DNA of the CDR3: TGTGCCAGCAGCCTCACTCATGGGACAGGGTGGATCTACGAGCAGTACTTC. This encodes CASSLTHGTGWIYEQYF.

This clonotype showed up many times. V and J are TRBV12-3 or TRBV12-4 and TRBJ2-7, with D possibly TRBD2 on 5 matching bases. Trimming pared 6 bases from V and 2 bases from J, leaving 11 bases between. This CDR3 has 13 amino acids. The CDR3 spells CASRRTGTYEQYF. The CDR3 coding sequence is TGTGCCAGCAGAAGGACGGGGACCTACGAGCAGTACTTC.

This clonotype was detected a few times. A much larger clone sits a single nucleotide away, making a read error possible. The chain uses TRBV3-1 and TRBJ2-5, with D unclear. V lost 0 bases to trimming and J lost 11 bases, with 16 bases between them. The CDR3 sequence is 14 residues long. Germline lookup yields CDR1 LGHDT and CDR2 YNNKEL (reference sequence). The CDR3: CASSQDGLHNEQYF. CDR3 sequence (DNA): TGTGCCAGCAGCCAAGATGGGCTACACAATGAGCAGTACTTC.

Only a few counts were recorded for this clonotype. The CDR3 loop reads CASSFRLAVTGELFF. CDR3 bases: TGTGCCAGCAGCTTCCGACTAGCGGTTACCGGGGAGCTGTTTTTT. The chain is built from TRBV7-2 and TRBJ2-2, with 9 bases fitting TRBD2. Germline CDR1 is SGHTA and CDR2 is FQGNSA. The J segment lost 5 bases and the V segment lost 3 bases, leaving 4 bases of the junction unmatched. The CDR3 is made up of 15 amino acids.

As to this clonotype: The junction shows a germline mismatch at one end, possibly a read error. The rearrangement uses TRBV7-9 and TRBJ2-1; D might be TRBD1 or TRBD2, each matching 5 bases. The CDR3 covers 11 residues. CDR1 and CDR2 (germline): SEHNR, FQNEAQ (reference sequence). As DNA, the CDR3 is TGTGCCAGCAGCACCGTAGGGGAGCAGGTCTTC. Its protein is CASSTVGEQVF.

Remarks on this clonotype: This may be a read error, as it is one base from a much larger clone. The chain is built from TRBV5-1 and TRBJ2-1, with D hard to call. Trimming removed 0 bases from V and 7 bases from J, with 14 bases in between. In germline, CDR1 is SGHRS, CDR2 YFSETQ. This CDR3 is 15 amino acids long. CDR3 coding DNA: TGCGCCAGCAGCTTGGGAGACTCAACTGAGAATGAGCAGTTCTTC. Its protein is CASSLGDSTENEQFF.

This chain connects TRBV6-1 to TRBJ2-2; 7 bases are shared with TRBD1. V trimming: 10 bases; J trimming: 6 bases; junction bases outside the gene matches: 8. Germline CDR1 and CDR2: MNHNS and SASEGT. The CDR3 contains 13 residues. This CDR3 is CATYNRGAGELFF. The CDR3 region has the DNA TGTGCCACTTATAACAGGGGTGCCGGGGAGCTGTTTTTT.

This clonotype was recorded a few times. A much larger clone differs from this one at a single base, so this may be a read error. The chain recombines TRBV5-1 with TRBJ2-5; D gene uncertain. Germline CDR1 reads SGHRS; CDR2 reads YFSETQ. The CDR3 has 13 residues. V was cut by 3 bases and J by 11 bases, with 17 bases left in between. The CDR3 DNA sequence: TGCGCCAGCAGCTCGTTACAGAGCAATGAGCAGTACTTC. Its translation: CASSSLQSNEQYF.

This chain links TRBV6-2 or TRBV6-3 with TRBJ1-1, with D tentatively TRBD1 (6 bases). CDR3 length: 14 amino acids. Germline V gene sequence: CDR1 MNHEY, CDR2 SVGEGT. Trimming cost V 6 bases and J 4 bases, with 15 bases left between them. The CDR3, as DNA: TGTGCCAGCAGGCGCGGGGGCTCGGGCACTGAAGCTTTCTTT. This gives the protein CASRRGGSGTEAFF.

In this sample, this clonotype turned up many times. The chain joins TRBV6-1 to TRBJ1-4; no clear D. The length of the CDR3 is 14 residues. Deletions cut 1 base from V and 5 bases from J, with 8 bases between. Germline V gives CDR1 MNHNS, CDR2 SASEGT. CDR3 coding DNA: TGTGCCAGCAGTGAAGGGGGAGTGAATGAAAAACTGTTTTTT. It specifies CASSEGGVNEKLFF.

A few counts support this clonotype. The V call is TRBV25-1, the J call TRBJ2-5, with a possible D match to TRBD2 (5 bases). The closer fit of TRBJ2-7 to the DNA end suggests the J call may be wrong. The CDR3 runs 14 residues. The germline V gene encodes CDR1 MGHDK and CDR2 SYGVNS. CDR3 nucleotides: TGTGCCAGCAGGGGAGTTGGGGTACTGGACGAGCAGTACTTC. This gives the protein CASRGVGVLDEQYF.

As to this clonotype: Sequence at one end of the junction differs from germline and may be a read error. The V call is TRBV11-2, the J call TRBJ1-5; no clear D gene. This CDR3 comprises 14 residues. CDR1 is SGHAT and CDR2 is FQNNGV in the germline V gene. For the CDR3, the DNA is TGTGGCAGCAGCTTAGGTACTAGCAATCAGCCCCAGCATTTT. Translated, it gives CGSSLGTSNQPQHF.

This clonotype was counted at least ten times. As DNA, the CDR3 is TGTGCCAGCTCACTAGTGGGGGGCGGCGACGAGCAGTACTTC. It encodes CASSLVGGGDEQYF. The J gene is TRBJ2-7, the V gene TRBV18; the D gene could be TRBD1 or TRBD2 (6 bases each). Germline V gives CDR1 KGHSH, CDR2 LQKENI. Trimming took off 4 bases at V and 5 bases at J, with 15 bases between the two ends. The CDR3 consists of 14 residues.